This T cell receptor beta chain was captured in a study of T cell repertoires in cytomegalovirus infection. The overall study: The authors used CMV epitopes that were HLA-C-restricted (recently identified) and HLA-B-restricted (well studied). Public TCR beta signatures indicated both CMV infection and matching HLA type.

Regarding the study as a whole: Dominating the ex vivo response were TCR beta clonotypes that were CMV-specific and HLA-C-restricted. Cumulative public TCR beta family frequency identified CMV carriers with the relevant HLA.

CDR3 length equals 17 residues. CDR1 and CDR2 (germline): MDHEN, SYDVKM. V lost 4 bases to trimming and J lost 2 bases, with 20 bases between them. TCRdb re-called the reads through MiXCR, storing one row per CDR3 protein. Counted here are 600,000 to 700,000 distinct CDR3 sequences, about 33% occurring once; the ten biggest clones make up over 15%. As for this clonotype: Its target is unknown.

This TCR was recovered from a human donor in good health (CMV status not recorded). Some clones in this sample may be carry-over from other donors' samples. Sequenced material: cultured PBMCs, taken from culture after CMV antigen stimulation. The V and J genes are TRBV28 and TRBJ1-2, with D hard to call. Here the CDR3 reads CASSSPQRRDLNYGYTF. Written as DNA, the CDR3 is TGTGCCAGCAGTTCACCGCAACGCCGGGATTTAAACTATGGCTACACCTTC.